This T cell receptor (beta chain) appears in the sequencing data of a study of T cell repertoires in cytomegalovirus infection. The sample holds a few counts of this clonotype. The antigen remains unidentified. TCRdb ran MiXCR on the reads and lists one entry per CDR3 protein. The sample has around 340,000 distinct CDR3 sequences; just under 30% are singletons. Looked up from germline, CDR1 is LGHDT and CDR2 is YNNKEL (reference sequence). With 2 bases clipped from V and 6 bases from J, the junction kept 3 bases outside the gene matches. There are 14 residues in the CDR3. The V gene is TRBV3-1, the J gene TRBJ2-1, with 8 nucleotides matching TRBD1. The source of this sequence is a human donor in good health (CMV status not recorded). Some clones in this sample may be carry-over from other donors' samples. Source: cultured PBMCs, taken from culture after CMV antigen stimulation. The CDR3 reads CASSQFDRGNEQFF. In nucleotides, the CDR3 is TGTGCCAGCAGCCAATTCGACAGGGGCAATGAGCAGTTCTTC.